The source of this TCR beta chain is a study of breast tumors, draining lymph nodes, adjacent tissues. CDR3 length: 18 residues. Germline V gene lookup returns CDR1 SGHAT and CDR2 FQNNGV. V lost 5 bases and J 0 bases, leaving 20 bases between the germline ends. Study-wide results and limits: Tumor T cell lymph node origin was a supported hypothesis, not proven. Tumor repertoires ranked between lymph nodes and nontumor tissue in diversity, with V and J gene preferences. Compared with basal-like, luminal-like tumors shared significantly more repertoire with nontumor tissue. The data were judged consistent with most tumor T cells coming from lymph node and expanding in tumor.

TCRdb analysed the multiplex PCR reads with MiXCR anew, one entry per CDR3 protein. In the table there are around 130,000 distinct CDR3 sequences, roughly 33% of which are singletons. This clonotype was recorded many times. Its cognate antigen is unknown. Samples came from axillary lymph nodes draining the breast cancer. This sequence was found in a female donor with breast cancer. Some clones in this sample may be carry-over from other donors' samples. Specimen: axillary lymph node tissue. The rearrangement links TRBV11-2 to TRBJ2-1, with D possibly matching TRBD1 (6 bases). CDR3 bases: TGTGCCAGCAGCCGTTACAGGGCAACCCAAAACTCCTACAATGAGCAGTTCTTC. Protein sequence: CASSRYRATQNSYNEQFF.